The 21 T cell receptor beta chains below all came from one sample that was sequenced in a study of identical twins. TCRdb ran MiXCR on the 5' RACE reads and lists one entry per CDR3 protein. The repertoire has some 760,000 distinct CDR3 sequences, roughly 18% of them found once; the top ten carry 13%. This sample was shared with a second study, whose subject was T cells expressing NK-cell markers.

The specimen was PBMCs. The receptors shown here come from a woman aged 18-29 years in good health.

This clonotype was counted a few times. The chain uses TRBV20-1 and TRBJ2-3, with 11 bases aligning to TRBD2. V shed 2 bases and J 4 bases; nucleotides not matched to a gene: 2. This CDR3 spans 14 amino acids. The germline V gene encodes CDR1 DFQATT and CDR2 SNEGSKA (reference sequence). The chain's CDR3 is CSARLAGGSDTQYF. The CDR3 region has the DNA TGCAGTGCTAGACTAGCGGGGGGCTCAGATACGCAGTATTTT.

The chain carries TRBV20-1 and TRBJ1-6; D may be TRBD1 (6 bases). Germline CDR1 DFQATT, CDR2 SNEGSKA (reference sequence). V lost 1 base and J 6 bases, leaving 10 bases between the germline ends. This CDR3 is 14 amino acids long. CDR3 in amino acids: CSARVDRINSPLHF. DNA for the CDR3: TGCAGTGCTAGAGTAGACAGGATTAATTCACCCCTCCACTTT.

This clonotype occurred a few times. The V and J genes are TRBV9 and TRBJ2-1; 7 bases agree with TRBD1. The CDR3 is 15 amino acids. The junction had 9 bases not matched to a gene; V was cut back by 3 bases and J by 6 bases. CDR1 is SGDLS and CDR2 is YYNGEE in the germline V gene. CDR3 loop: CASSAEGARVNEQFF. The CDR3 DNA reads as TGTGCCAGCAGCGCCGAGGGGGCTCGGGTCAATGAGCAGTTCTTC. Complete variable domain (other parts from reference TRBV9 and TRBJ2-1): DSGVTQTPKHLITATGQRVTLRCSPRSGDLSVYWYQQSLDQGLQFLIQYYNGEERAKGNILERFSAQQFPDLHSELNLSSLELGDSALYFCASSAEGARVNEQFFGPGTRLTVL.

This clonotype was seen a few times. The chain couples TRBV20-1 to TRBJ1-2; no clear D gene. The V end was cut by 2 bases, the J end by 2 bases, with 6 bases between. The CDR3 extends over 12 amino acids. Germline lookup yields CDR1 DFQATT and CDR2 SNEGSKA (reference sequence). The CDR3 reads CSARQENYGYTF. The CDR3 bases are TGCAGTGCTAGACAGGAGAACTATGGCTACACCTTC.

This clonotype occurred a few times. V usage is TRBV12-3 or TRBV12-4 and J usage is TRBJ2-3; no clear D. V lost 3 bases and J lost 0, with 7 bases in between. This CDR3 has 14 residues. The CDR3 here is CASSFLPSTDTQYF. The CDR3 DNA follows: TGTGCCAGCAGTTTTCTCCCTAGCACAGATACGCAGTATTTT.

V gene TRBV24-1 combines with J gene TRBJ2-3; maybe TRBD2 (6 bases). Trimming cost V 3 bases and J 4 bases, with 10 bases left between them. Germline V gene sequence: CDR1 KGHDR, CDR2 SFDVKD. CDR3 size: 14 residues. For the CDR3, the DNA is TGTGCCACCAGTGATGAGACTAGTTCAGATACGCAGTATTTT. It encodes CATSDETSSDTQYF.

The chain uses TRBV2 and TRBJ1-5; D gene ambiguous. CDR3 size: 14 residues. Germline lookup yields CDR1 SNHLY and CDR2 FYNNEI. V lost 2 bases and J 0 bases, leaving 5 bases between the germline ends. The CDR3 nucleotides are TGTGCCAGCAGTGAAAATTTTAGCAATCAGCCCCAGCATTTT. Its protein product is CASSENFSNQPQHF.

There are many counts of this clonotype. The chain combines TRBV27 with TRBJ1-1; perhaps TRBD1 as D (6 bases). CDR1 and CDR2 from the germline V gene are MNHEY and SMNVEV (reference sequence). Trimming took 5 bases from V and 10 from J, leaving 17 bases between them. The CDR3 length is 13 residues. The CDR3 sequence: CASSSLGAWGAFF. Here the CDR3 DNA reads TGTGCCAGCAGTAGCTTGGGGGCGTGGGGAGCTTTCTTT.

The chain has TRBV20-1 and TRBJ2-7; TRBD1 matches at 11 bases. The CDR3 loop spans 15 amino acids. J was trimmed by 6 bases and V by 3 bases; bases with no gene match: 10. CDR1 is DFQATT, CDR2 SNEGSKA, per germline (reference sequence). CDR3: CSARPADRGHSEQYF. For the CDR3, the DNA is TGCAGTGCTAGGCCCGCGGACAGGGGGCATAGCGAGCAGTACTTC.

V and J are TRBV4-3 and TRBJ2-1, with TRBD2 matching over 8 bases. This CDR3 has 15 residues. Germline trimming cut 3 bases from V and 7 bases from J; bases unmatched to any gene: 8. Germline V gene lookup returns CDR1 LGHNA and CDR2 YSLEER. The CDR3 spells CASSQRSGSPNEQFF. CDR3 DNA sequence: TGCGCCAGCAGCCAGAGAAGCGGGAGTCCAAATGAGCAGTTCTTC.

The V and J genes are TRBV10-1 and TRBJ2-1; D call uncertain. The V end lost 4 bases, the J end lost 11 bases, and 15 bases lay between the germline ends. Germline CDR1 reads WNHNN; CDR2 reads SYGVQD (reference sequence). The CDR3 consists of 13 residues. The CDR3 DNA sequence: TGCGCCAGCAGTGGAGCCCCCGGGCTCCAGCAGTTCTTC. This gives the protein CASSGAPGLQQFF.

Many counts were recorded for this clonotype. V and J are TRBV5-6 and TRBJ1-1; TRBD1 matches 7 bases. The germline CDR1 and CDR2 sequences are SGHDT and YYEEEE. The CDR3 is 16 amino acids. The J segment lost 7 bases and the V segment lost 4 bases, leaving 16 bases of the junction unmatched. The CDR3 DNA is TGTGCCAGCAGCCTGGTGGGAGGGGGCGAAGGAGGTGAAGCTTTCTTT. Protein: CASSLVGGGEGGEAFF.

The table lists this clonotype with a few counts. This chain connects TRBV12-3 or TRBV12-4 to TRBJ2-3, with D tentatively TRBD1 (5 bases). V shed 7 bases and J shed 4 bases, with 9 bases lying between them. The CDR3 contains 12 residues. The CDR3 nucleotides are TGTGCCAGCACCAGGGCGGCAGATACGCAGTATTTT. Translation: CASTRAADTQYF.

The sample holds a few counts of this clonotype. The V gene is TRBV4-3, the J gene TRBJ2-1; D unresolved. Germline CDR1 LGHNA, CDR2 YSLEER. The V and J ends lost 0 bases and 0 bases respectively, with 12 bases between them. The CDR3 length is 17 residues. CDR3 in DNA: TGCGCCAGCAGCCAAGAGCCAGGCTTGAGCTCCTACAATGAGCAGTTCTTC. This sequence encodes CASSQEPGLSSYNEQFF.

This clonotype was seen a few times. This chain connects TRBV6-1 to TRBJ2-6, with D possibly matching TRBD1 (5 bases). Between the trimmed V and J ends, which lost 5 bases and 1 base, there was a span of 9 bases. Germline lookup yields CDR1 MNHNS and CDR2 SASEGT. The CDR3 is 15 amino acids. The CDR3 here is CASSTQESGANVLTF. CDR3 DNA: TGTGCCAGCAGTACACAGGAATCTGGGGCCAACGTCCTGACTTTC.

The J gene is TRBJ2-7, the V gene TRBV3-1, with D unresolved. V was cut by 3 bases and J by 7 bases, with 10 bases left in between. The germline V gene encodes CDR1 LGHDT and CDR2 YNNKEL (reference sequence). The CDR3 length is 12 residues. The CDR3 here is CASSQSGWEQYF. The DNA for the CDR3 is TGTGCCAGCAGCCAGAGTGGTTGGGAGCAGTACTTC.

The chain has TRBV12-3 or TRBV12-4 and TRBJ2-1; unclear D gene. V lost 3 bases, J lost 4 bases, and 13 bases lay in between. The CDR3 covers 15 residues. The CDR3 is CASSFGENHYNEQFF. The CDR3 DNA reads TGTGCCAGCAGTTTTGGGGAAAATCATTACAATGAGCAGTTCTTC.

The rearrangement joins TRBV10-3 to TRBJ2-5; 8 positions match TRBD2. The CDR3 contains 14 residues. V shed 5 bases, J shed 2 bases, and the junction held 4 bases outside the gene matches. CDR1 ENHRY and CDR2 SYGVKD come from the germline V gene. The CDR3 is CAISLLADQETQYF. The CDR3 bases are TGTGCCATCAGTTTACTAGCGGATCAAGAGACCCAGTACTTC.

This clonotype was counted a few times. For the CDR3, the DNA is TGTGCCAGCAGCATACCTGACAGGGGAGGCTATGGCTACACCTTC. Its translation is CASSIPDRGGYGYTF. This chain joins TRBV5-5 and TRBJ1-2; 8 positions match TRBD1. Looked up from germline, CDR1 is SGHKS and CDR2 is YYEKEE (reference sequence). The CDR3 contains 15 residues. The junction had 9 bases not matched to a gene; V was cut back by 4 bases and J by 4 bases.

There are a few counts of this clonotype. The chain employs TRBV5-1 and TRBJ2-1, with D perhaps matching TRBD2 (6 bases). This CDR3 spans 15 amino acids. With 0 bases removed from V and 7 bases from J, the gap between germline ends came to 14 bases. Per the germline V gene, CDR1 is SGHRS and CDR2 is YFSETQ. The CDR3 sequence is CASSLETTRGNEQFF. CDR3 coding DNA: TGCGCCAGCAGCTTGGAGACTACCCGGGGGAATGAGCAGTTCTTC. Supplemented by reference TRBV5-1 and TRBJ2-1, the full variable domain reads KAGVTQTPRYLIKTRGQQVTLSCSPISGHRSVSWYQQTPGQGLQFLFEYFSETQRNKGNFPGRFSGRQFSNSRSEMNVSTLELGDSALYLCASSLETTRGNEQFFGPGTRLTVL.

The genes are TRBV5-1 and TRBJ2-5; TRBD1 might be the D (6 bases). CDR1 and CDR2 (germline): SGHRS, YFSETQ. The V and J ends lost 1 base and 2 bases respectively, with 15 bases between them. The CDR3 contains 16 residues. The CDR3 sequence is CASSLQGWTAQETQYF. The CDR3 region has the DNA TGCGCCAGCAGCTTGCAAGGGTGGACAGCACAAGAGACCCAGTACTTC.